This T cell receptor (beta chain) derives from a study of OX40 agonist ivuxolimab in advanced cancers. Overall study context: The drug used for patients, ivuxolimab, was an agonistic anti-OX40 (CD134) antibody. Two patients with cutaneous melanoma and one with hepatocellular carcinoma, three in total, showed partial responses. Past anti-PD-1, anti-PD-L1 or anti-CTLA-4 therapy was accepted, and 30% to 50% had received some.

Libraries were prepared by immunoSEQ multiplex PCR; TCRdb keeps only in-frame clonotypes and omits some of them. The profile shows 65,000 to 85,000 clones, 85% of them singletons. The sample was CD4+ or CD8+ T cells sorted from blood, taken in a trial of the OX40 agonist ivuxolimab. This clonotype was sampled from an adult with an advanced solid tumor such as melanoma, head and neck, liver or kidney cancer.

DNA of the CDR3: TGTGCCAGCAGCTGGACTACTACCCAAGAGACCCAGTACTTC. Amino acid sequence: CASSWTTTQETQYF. The chain combines TRBV11-3 with TRBJ2-5, with D possibly being TRBD2 (6 bases). V was cut by 4 bases and J by 1 base, with 10 bases left in between. In germline, CDR1 is SGHNT, CDR2 YENEEA. The CDR3 totals 14 residues.